These 24 T cell receptor beta chains were sequenced from one sample in a study of blood T cell repertoires in COVID-19. Profiled with immunoSEQ multiplex PCR; TCRdb holds only in-frame clones, not every one. The profile shows around 220,000 clones, 75% to 90% of them singletons. Sequencing used peripheral blood. These receptors all come from a human donor in a cohort sampled during active COVID-19.

The rearrangement links TRBV24-1 to TRBJ1-2, with 11 bases lining up with TRBD1. The germline gives CDR1 KGHDR, CDR2 SFDVKD. This CDR3 is 15 amino acids long. Trimming cost V 3 bases and J 7 bases; bases outside gene matches: 6. CDR3 in DNA: TGTGCCACCAGTGATCCCGGACAGGGGGCGCGTGGCTACACCTTC. Protein: CATSDPGQGARGYTF.

This clone was seen a few times. This chain joins TRBV19 and TRBJ1-2; the match to TRBD1 covers 8 bases. After removal of 5 bases from V and 7 bases from J, the junction contained 6 bases not matched to a gene. CDR1 is LNHDA and CDR2 is SQIVND in the germline V gene (reference sequence). There are 13 residues in the CDR3. As DNA, the CDR3 is TGTGCCAGTAGTGTCCAGGGGGCGACTGGCTACACCTTC. Protein product: CASSVQGATGYTF.

The chain joins TRBV24-1 to TRBJ2-2; a weak D match, TRBD2 (6 bases). The CDR3 spans 16 residues. V was shortened by 5 bases and J by 5 bases, with 17 bases between the two germline ends. The germline gives CDR1 KGHDR, CDR2 SFDVKD. For the CDR3, the DNA is TGTGCCACCAGTGTGGGAAGAGCGGGCAGGACCGGGGAGCTGTTTTTT. This codes for CATSVGRAGRTGELFF.

The chain has TRBV11-2 and TRBJ2-3, with TRBD2 matching 12 bases. This CDR3 comprises 13 residues. Germline V gives CDR1 SGHAT, CDR2 FQNNGV. V gave up 8 bases and J gave up 10 bases; unmatched junction bases: 7. The CDR3 nucleotides read TGTGCCAGCGGCTACCGGACTAGCGGGGCGCAGTATTTT. It codes for CASGYRTSGAQYF.

V is TRBV28 and J is TRBJ1-3; 7 positions match TRBD1. The CDR3 has 16 residues. The germline V gene has CDR1 MDHEN and CDR2 SYDVKM. The V gene end was trimmed by 6 bases and the J gene end by 0 bases; junction bases not matched to a gene: 8. This CDR3 reads CASRETGTYSGNTIYF. CDR3 sequence (DNA): TGTGCCAGCAGAGAGACAGGGACCTACTCTGGAAACACCATATATTTT.

The rearrangement links TRBV7-2 to TRBJ2-6; D not resolved. Germline values: CDR1 SGHTA, CDR2 FQGNSA. The CDR3 contains 16 residues. V dropped 5 bases and J dropped 3 bases, with 14 bases sitting between them. CDR3 residues: CASSPTWRGGANVLTF. The CDR3 DNA follows: TGTGCCAGCAGCCCAACCTGGAGAGGTGGGGCCAACGTCCTGACTTTC. Drawing the rest from reference TRBV7-2 and TRBJ2-6, the complete variable domain is GAGVSQSPSNKVTEKGKDVELRCDPISGHTALYWYRQSLGQGLEFLIYFQGNSAPDKSGLPSDRFSAERTGGSVSTLTIQRTQQEDSAVYLCASSPTWRGGANVLTFGAGSRLTVL.

The gene calls are TRBV6-6 and TRBJ2-1; 14 nucleotides agree with TRBD2. The length of the CDR3 is 17 residues. Germline CDR1 and CDR2: MNHNY and SVGAGI (reference sequence). J lost 7 bases, V lost 6 bases, and 11 bases had no gene match. The CDR3 DNA reads TGTGCCAGCAGCCGAGCGGGACTAGCGGGAGATAGGAATGAGCAGTTCTTC. It specifies CASSRAGLAGDRNEQFF.

This sequence joins TRBV7-8 and TRBJ2-1; 9 bases fit TRBD1. In germline, CDR1 is SGHVS, CDR2 FQNEAQ. The trim removed 4 bases at V and 8 bases at J, leaving 6 bases unmatched. The CDR3 sequence is 14 residues long. DNA for the CDR3: TGTGCCAGCAGCTCCGGGACAGGGTCCCATGAGCAGTTCTTC. Amino acid sequence: CASSSGTGSHEQFF.

This clone was seen a few times. This sample also contains other DNA sequences that code for the same CDR3. The V and J genes are TRBV20-1 and TRBJ1-1; no clear D. The V end was cut by 0 bases, the J end by 5 bases, with 4 bases between. The CDR3 length is 11 residues. Germline CDR1 is DFQATT and CDR2 is SNEGSKA (reference sequence). The CDR3 sequence: CSARDRTEAFF. DNA of the CDR3: TGCAGTGCTAGAGATCGGACTGAAGCTTTCTTT.

The V gene is TRBV30, the J gene TRBJ1-1; perhaps TRBD1 as D (6 bases). Trimming left V 5 bases short and J 4 bases short, with 20 bases between. The germline gives CDR1 GTSNPN, CDR2 SVGIG (reference sequence). The CDR3 extends over 15 amino acids. CDR3 sequence reads: CAWVKMGGLVTEAFF. For the CDR3, the DNA is TGTGCCTGGGTGAAAATGGGGGGGCTGGTCACTGAAGCTTTCTTT. Combining the CDR3 with reference TRBV30 and TRBJ1-1 gives the whole variable domain SQTIHQWPATLVQPVGSPLSLECTVEGTSNPNLYWYRQAAGRGLQLLFYSVGIGQISSEVPQNLSASRPQDRQFILSSKKLLLSDSGFYLCAWVKMGGLVTEAFFGQGTRLTVV.

V usage is TRBV19 and J usage is TRBJ2-2; 7 nucleotides align to TRBD1. Germline CDR1 reads LNHDA; CDR2 reads SQIVND (reference sequence). The J segment lost 1 base and the V segment lost 6 bases, leaving 2 bases of the junction unmatched. The CDR3 extends over 14 amino acids. CDR3 sequence reads: CASRRQGNTGELFF. DNA for the CDR3: TGTGCCAGTAGGCGACAGGGGAACACCGGGGAGCTGTTTTTT. The whole variable domain, filled in from reference TRBV19 and TRBJ2-2, reads DGGITQSPKYLFRKEGQNVTLSCEQNLNHDAMYWYRQDPGQGLRLIYYSQIVNDFQKGDIAEGYSVSREKKESFPLTVTSAQKNPTAFYLCASRRQGNTGELFFGEGSRLTVL.

This chain uses TRBV6-5 with TRBJ1-2, with a tentative D call TRBD1 (6 bases). Trimming took 7 bases from V and 7 from J, leaving 13 bases between them. There are 12 residues in the CDR3. Germline V gene sequence: CDR1 MNHEY, CDR2 SVGAGI. CDR3 loop: CASIPGEFGYTF. The DNA for the CDR3 is TGTGCCAGCATTCCAGGGGAATTTGGCTACACCTTC.

V and J are TRBV18 and TRBJ1-6; perhaps TRBD1 as D (6 bases). V lost 1 base and J 3 bases, leaving 10 bases between the germline ends. Germline CDR1 and CDR2: KGHSH and LQKENI. CDR3 length: 16 amino acids. CDR3 coding DNA: TGTGCCAGCTCACCACGGCTAGGGGGCTATAATTCACCCCTCCACTTT. Its protein product is CASSPRLGGYNSPLHF.

CDR3 sequence (DNA): TGTGCCAGCAGCACCCGGACAGGATTTAACTATGGCTACACCTTC. It encodes CASSTRTGFNYGYTF. The chain employs TRBV5-4 and TRBJ1-2, with 7 bases identical to TRBD1. Germline loops: CDR1 SGHNT, CDR2 YYREEE (reference sequence). The CDR3 loop spans 15 amino acids. V was pared by 4 bases and J by 1 base, with 7 bases of the junction left unmatched.

This chain connects TRBV5-1 to TRBJ1-1; 8 bases agree with TRBD1. There are 12 residues in the CDR3. Germline lookup yields CDR1 SGHRS and CDR2 YFSETQ. After removal of 5 bases from V and 6 bases from J, the junction contained 3 bases not matched to a gene. The CDR3 here is CASSRQGSEAFF. In DNA, the CDR3 is TGCGCCAGCAGTCGACAGGGGTCTGAAGCTTTCTTT.

This rearrangement joins TRBV14 to TRBJ1-1, with D unresolved. V shed 4 bases and J shed 5 bases, with 17 bases lying between them. Germline assignment: CDR1 SGHDN and CDR2 FVKESK. The CDR3 is made up of 15 amino acids. CDR3: CASSPLGQQETEAFF. The CDR3 DNA follows: TGTGCCAGCAGCCCTTTGGGCCAGCAGGAAACTGAAGCTTTCTTT.

The V and J genes are TRBV28 and TRBJ2-5; 7 bases line up with TRBD2. The CDR3 has 15 residues. CDR1 is MDHEN, CDR2 SYDVKM, per germline. Trimming at V came to 5 bases and at J to 3 bases, leaving 9 bases not matched to a gene. CDR3 nucleotide sequence: TGTGCCAGCAGTGTTAGCGGGTGGGAAGAAGAGACCCAGTACTTC. It codes for CASSVSGWEEETQYF.

The V and J genes are TRBV7-2 and TRBJ2-7, with D perhaps TRBD1 (5 bases). Trimming took 8 bases from V and 6 from J, leaving 20 bases between them. This CDR3 is built from 14 residues. Germline V lookup: CDR1 SGHTA, CDR2 FQGNSA. This CDR3 reads CASQDRSSRSEQYF. The CDR3 DNA is TGTGCCAGCCAAGACAGATCCAGTAGGAGCGAGCAGTACTTC.

The V gene is TRBV2, the J gene TRBJ1-1; D is undetermined. This CDR3 has 13 residues. Per the germline V gene, CDR1 is SNHLY and CDR2 is FYNNEI. The V gene lost 7 bases and the J gene lost 1 base, with 10 bases spanning the gap. The CDR3 DNA reads TGTGCCAGCACCAGGTCAGAGAACACTGAAGCTTTCTTT. It translates to CASTRSENTEAFF.

This rearrangement joins TRBV28 to TRBJ1-1, with D uncertain. The CDR3 extends over 13 amino acids. The ends were cut back, 2 bases at V and 5 bases at J, with 9 bases in the middle. CDR1 is MDHEN and CDR2 is SYDVKM in the germline V gene. For the CDR3, the DNA is TGTGCCAGCAGTTTACCCACCGGGACTGAAGCTTTCTTT. Protein sequence: CASSLPTGTEAFF.

This chain uses TRBV2 with TRBJ2-7, with TRBD1 identical over 9 bases. This CDR3 is built from 12 residues. Trimming removed 7 bases from V and 6 bases from J; junction bases left unmatched: 4. Germline V gene data show CDR1 as SNHLY and CDR2 as FYNNEI. The CDR3 sequence is CASTGTGSEQYF. The CDR3 nucleotides are TGTGCCAGCACGGGGACAGGGAGCGAGCAGTACTTC.

DNA for the CDR3: TGCGCCAGCAGCCAGGGGGGAGGGATCGACTATGGCTACACCTTC. As protein: CASSQGGGIDYGYTF. The rearrangement joins TRBV4-3 to TRBJ1-2, with D perhaps matching TRBD1 (5 bases). V lost 3 bases, J lost 3 bases, and 14 bases lay in between. Germline CDR1 LGHNA, CDR2 YSLEER. The length of the CDR3 is 15 residues.

The rearrangement joins TRBV15 to TRBJ1-2; 10 bases are a match to TRBD1. The CDR3 is made up of 17 amino acids. Trimming at V came to 1 base and at J to 2 bases, leaving 7 bases not matched to a gene. Germline values: CDR1 LNHNV, CDR2 YYDKDF (reference sequence). The chain's CDR3 is CATSRVAGTGANYGYTF. In DNA, the CDR3 is TGTGCCACCAGCAGAGTGGCAGGGACAGGGGCGAACTATGGCTACACCTTC.

CDR3 nucleotide sequence: TGTGCCAGCGGGACTAGCGGGAGGGCTAGCACAGATACGCAGTATTTT. The encoded protein is CASGTSGRASTDTQYF. This chain uses TRBV9 with TRBJ2-3, with 16 bases matching TRBD2. The CDR3 loop spans 16 amino acids. V shed 7 bases and J 0 bases; nucleotides not matched to a gene: 2. CDR1 SGDLS and CDR2 YYNGEE come from the germline V gene.